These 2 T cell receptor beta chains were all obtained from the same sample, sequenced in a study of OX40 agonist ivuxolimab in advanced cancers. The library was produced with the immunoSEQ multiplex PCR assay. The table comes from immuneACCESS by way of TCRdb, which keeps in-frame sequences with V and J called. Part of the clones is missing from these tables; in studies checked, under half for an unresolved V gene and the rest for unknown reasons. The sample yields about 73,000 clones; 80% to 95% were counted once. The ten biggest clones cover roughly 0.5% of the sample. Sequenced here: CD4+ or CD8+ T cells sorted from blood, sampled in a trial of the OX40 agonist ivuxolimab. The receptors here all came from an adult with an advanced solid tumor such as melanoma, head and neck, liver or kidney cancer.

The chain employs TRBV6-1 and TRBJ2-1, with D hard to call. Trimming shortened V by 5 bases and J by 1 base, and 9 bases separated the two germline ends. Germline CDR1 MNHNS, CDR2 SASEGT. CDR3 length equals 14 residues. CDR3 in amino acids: CASSRTPSYNEQFF. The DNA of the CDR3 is TGTGCCAGCAGTAGGACGCCGTCCTACAATGAGCAGTTCTTC.

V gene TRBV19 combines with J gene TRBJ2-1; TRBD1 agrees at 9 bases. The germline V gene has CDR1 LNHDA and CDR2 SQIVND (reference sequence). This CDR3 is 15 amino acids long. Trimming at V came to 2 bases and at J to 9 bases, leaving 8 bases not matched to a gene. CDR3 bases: TGTGCCAGTAGTATAACAGGGGGCGAAGGGAGTGAGCAGTTCTTC. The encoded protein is CASSITGGEGSEQFF.